Below are 17 T cell receptor beta chains sequenced from a single sample in a study of cytomegalovirus exposure and HLA in healthy donors. Sequenced by immunoSEQ multiplex PCR; TCRdb stores in-frame clones only, minus some. Of fewer than 250,000 clones in the sample, around 87% were seen once. Input material: PBMCs. These receptors originate from a man aged 18 to 35 in good health and CMV-seronegative.

V gene TRBV2 combines with J gene TRBJ2-7, with D maybe TRBD1 (6 bases). There are 14 residues in the CDR3. Germline V gene lookup returns CDR1 SNHLY and CDR2 FYNNEI. V lost 5 bases, J lost 0 bases, and 11 bases lay in between. The CDR3 region is CASSYGQSSYEQYF. CDR3 DNA sequence: TGTGCCAGCAGTTACGGACAGAGCTCCTACGAGCAGTACTTC.

The V gene is TRBV5-1, the J gene TRBJ2-5, with 7 bases lining up with TRBD1. V shed 1 base, J shed 5 bases, and the junction held 2 bases outside the gene matches. The CDR3 covers 13 residues. CDR1 is SGHRS and CDR2 is YFSETQ in the germline V gene. CDR3 amino acids: CASSLTGVETQYF. The CDR3 DNA sequence: TGCGCCAGCAGCTTGACAGGGGTGGAGACCCAGTACTTC. Variable domain in full (rest from reference TRBV5-1 and TRBJ2-5): KAGVTQTPRYLIKTRGQQVTLSCSPISGHRSVSWYQQTPGQGLQFLFEYFSETQRNKGNFPGRFSGRQFSNSRSEMNVSTLELGDSALYLCASSLTGVETQYFGPGTRLLVL.

This chain uses TRBV6-5 with TRBJ2-1, with 11 bases identical to TRBD2. V shed 5 bases and J 9 bases; nucleotides not matched to a gene: 3. The CDR3 covers 13 residues. CDR1 MNHEY and CDR2 SVGAGI come from the germline V gene. CDR3 residues: CASSPLAGGEQFF. CDR3 sequence (DNA): TGTGCCAGCAGTCCTCTAGCGGGAGGTGAGCAGTTCTTC.

V is TRBV9 and J is TRBJ2-1, with D unclear. V dropped 4 bases and J dropped 1 base, with 9 bases sitting between them. CDR1 and CDR2 (germline): SGDLS, YYNGEE. This CDR3 is 14 amino acids long. CDR3 bases: TGTGCCAGCAGCCTAAAGTCTTCCTACAATGAGCAGTTCTTC. It is translated as CASSLKSSYNEQFF.

The V gene is TRBV6-5, the J gene TRBJ2-7; D is perhaps TRBD2 (7 bases). Trimming cost V 2 bases and J 7 bases, with 18 bases left between them. The CDR3 has 15 residues. Germline V gene data show CDR1 as MNHEY and CDR2 as SVGAGI. The CDR3 DNA sequence: TGTGCCAGCAGTTACAGTGGGGGGGCTATTACGGAGCAGTACTTC. This codes for CASSYSGGAITEQYF.

This rearrangement joins TRBV18 to TRBJ2-1, with a possible D match to TRBD2 (6 bases). CDR1 and CDR2 from the germline V gene are KGHSH and LQKENI. The CDR3 extends over 12 amino acids. V lost 3 bases and J 10 bases, leaving 10 bases between the germline ends. The CDR3 DNA sequence: TGTGCCAGCTCACCCCAGGGAGGCGAGCAGTTCTTC. It encodes CASSPQGGEQFF.

The rearrangement uses TRBV9 and TRBJ1-2; 8 nucleotides match TRBD1. This CDR3 is 15 amino acids long. The V and J ends lost 5 bases and 1 base, in that order; junction bases with no gene match: 7. Germline V gene lookup returns CDR1 SGDLS and CDR2 YYNGEE. CDR3 sequence: CASSRGQALNYGYTF. The CDR3 DNA is TGTGCCAGCAGTAGGGGACAGGCCCTTAACTATGGCTACACCTTC.

This chain uses TRBV7-2 with TRBJ1-5; 7 bases agree with TRBD1. The CDR3 length is 14 residues. V gave up 4 bases and J gave up 4 bases; unmatched junction bases: 4. Germline V gives CDR1 SGHTA, CDR2 FQGNSA. The CDR3 DNA reads as TGTGCCAGCAGCTCAGGGACAGTTAATCAGCCCCAGCATTTT. Amino acid sequence: CASSSGTVNQPQHF.

The rearrangement links TRBV19 to TRBJ1-6; TRBD1 matches 9 bases. Germline CDR1 LNHDA, CDR2 SQIVND (reference sequence). CDR3 size: 14 residues. Unmatched junction bases numbered 6, after V lost 5 bases and J lost 10 bases. CDR3 coding DNA: TGTGCCAGTAGTCTAGGACAGGGGAGCTCACCCCTCCACTTT. This gives the protein CASSLGQGSSPLHF.

The V call is TRBV10-3, the J call TRBJ2-3, with D hard to call. Germline-derived CDR1 and CDR2 are ENHRY and SYGVKD. The CDR3 consists of 13 residues. Trimming took 4 bases from V and 6 from J, leaving 11 bases between them. CDR3 nucleotide sequence: TGTGCCATCAGTGGTCTGGGCTCGGATACGCAGTATTTT. The encoded protein is CAISGLGSDTQYF.

The CDR3 DNA is TGTGCCAGCAAGGTGGGCAGGGGAGATTTCTGGGGAGAGACCCAGTACTTC. Its protein product is CASKVGRGDFWGETQYF. This chain links TRBV2 with TRBJ2-5, with a tentative D call TRBD1 (6 bases). Germline V gene lookup returns CDR1 SNHLY and CDR2 FYNNEI. V was shortened by 7 bases and J by 4 bases, with 25 bases between the two germline ends. The CDR3 loop spans 17 amino acids.

This clone appeared a few times. V usage is TRBV6-5 and J usage is TRBJ1-2, with 9 bases lining up with TRBD1. Germline-derived CDR1 and CDR2 are MNHEY and SVGAGI. The CDR3 extends over 14 amino acids. Germline trimming cut 2 bases from V and 8 bases from J; bases unmatched to any gene: 6. CDR3 nucleotides: TGTGCCAGCAGTTACGAAGGGACAGGGAAAGGCTACACCTTC. It yields the protein CASSYEGTGKGYTF.

This rearrangement joins TRBV28 to TRBJ2-1; 9 bases are a match to TRBD2. The length of the CDR3 is 18 residues. Germline lookup yields CDR1 MDHEN and CDR2 SYDVKM. The J segment lost 5 bases and the V segment lost 1 base, leaving 12 bases of the junction unmatched. As DNA, the CDR3 is TGTGCCAGCAGTTTATTGGGTTTGGGACTAGCTGAGCACAATGAGCAGTTCTTC. Amino acids: CASSLLGLGLAEHNEQFF. The full variable domain, in which reference TRBV28 and TRBJ2-1 provide the parts outside the CDR3, is DVKVTQSSRYLVKRTGEKVFLECVQDMDHENMFWYRQDPGLGLRLIYFSYDVKMKEKGDIPEGYSVSREKKERFSLILESASTNQTSMYLCASSLLGLGLAEHNEQFFGPGTRLTVL.

The chain is built from TRBV2 and TRBJ1-5, with D possibly matching TRBD1 (5 bases). CDR1 and CDR2 (germline): SNHLY, FYNNEI. The CDR3 is made up of 14 amino acids. V gave up 3 bases and J gave up 4 bases, with 10 bases separating them. This CDR3 reads CASSDRGKNQPQHF. As DNA, the CDR3 is TGTGCCAGCAGTGATAGGGGAAAGAATCAGCCCCAGCATTTT.

This chain connects TRBV10-1 to TRBJ2-3; 7 positions agree with TRBD2. Germline-derived CDR1 and CDR2 are WNHNN and SYGVQD (reference sequence). The CDR3 length is 16 residues. V dropped 0 bases and J dropped 4; count of bases not matched to a gene: 7. CDR3 in amino acids: CASSESSGRNADTQYF. CDR3 nucleotide sequence: TGCGCCAGCAGTGAGTCGTCCGGGAGGAACGCAGATACGCAGTATTTT.

The chain recombines TRBV4-2 with TRBJ2-1; 10 bases line up with TRBD2. Germline loops: CDR1 LGHNA, CDR2 YNFKEQ. After removal of 3 bases from V and 5 bases from J, the junction contained 10 bases not matched to a gene. The length of the CDR3 is 17 residues. CDR3 nucleotide sequence: TGTGCCAGCAGCCACCAAGGACTAGCGGAAATAGACAATGAGCAGTTCTTC. Protein product: CASSHQGLAEIDNEQFF.

The chain carries TRBV11-2 and TRBJ2-2; 9 nucleotides agree with TRBD1. Germline CDR1 SGHAT, CDR2 FQNNGV. CDR3 length: 17 amino acids. Losses at the gene ends were 3 bases for V and 3 bases for J; bases not matched to a gene: 8. In DNA, the CDR3 is TGTGCCAGCAGCTTTACCGACAGGGGGAGGGACACCGGGGAGCTGTTTTTT. Its protein product is CASSFTDRGRDTGELFF. Full variable domain (rest looked up from reference TRBV11-2 and TRBJ2-2): EAGVAQSPRYKIIEKRQSVAFWCNPISGHATLYWYQQILGQGPKLLIQFQNNGVVDDSQLPKDRFSAERLKGVDSTLKIQPAKLEDSAVYLCASSFTDRGRDTGELFFGEGSRLTVL.